This TCR beta chain came from a study of shared clonotypes between healthy human individuals. This CDR3 is built from 17 residues. This clone was detected only once. Libraries were prepared by immunoSEQ multiplex PCR; TCRdb keeps only in-frame clonotypes and omits some of them. This sample has roughly 2.2 million clones, with 85% to 95% found just once. Material for sequencing was naive CD4+ T cells from PBMCs. Subset specified: CD45RA+ positively selected. V gene TRBV21-1 combines with J gene TRBJ1-1. TRBV21-1 is reported as a pseudogene. The origin of this receptor is a man aged 18 to 29 in good health. Some clones in this sample may be carry-over from other donors' samples. The DNA for the CDR3 is TGTGCCAGCAGCAAAGAAGGGAGGGAAAATCTGAACACTGAAGCTTTCTTT. Its translation is CASSKEGRENLNTEAFF.